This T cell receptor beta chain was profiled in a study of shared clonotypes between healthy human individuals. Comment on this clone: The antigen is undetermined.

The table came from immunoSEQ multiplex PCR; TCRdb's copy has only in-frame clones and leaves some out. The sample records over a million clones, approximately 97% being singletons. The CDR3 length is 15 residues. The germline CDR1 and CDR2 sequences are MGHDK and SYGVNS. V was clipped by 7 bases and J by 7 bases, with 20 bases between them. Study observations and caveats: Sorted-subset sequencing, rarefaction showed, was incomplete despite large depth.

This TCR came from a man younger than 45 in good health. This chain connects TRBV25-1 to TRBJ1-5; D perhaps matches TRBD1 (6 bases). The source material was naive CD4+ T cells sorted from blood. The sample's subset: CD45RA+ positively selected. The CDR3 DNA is TGTGCCAGCAACCCGGGGGGGGCAAGAAAGCAGCCCCAGCATTTT. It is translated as CASNPGGARKQPQHF.